This entry features one T cell receptor (beta chain) sequence. Its antigen is unidentified. The data belong to a study of cytomegalovirus exposure and HLA in healthy donors. Findings and caveats of the study: A missense variant in DCLRE1C was later tied to TCR beta V- and J-gene trimming.

The CDR3 totals 16 residues. In germline, CDR1 is SEHNR, CDR2 FQNEAQ (reference sequence). Trimming removed 3 bases from V and 3 bases from J; junction bases left unmatched: 8. Primers: 60 Vbeta forward and 13 Jbeta reverse. The repertoire was sequenced with immunoSEQ multiplex PCR; TCRdb's copy has only in-frame clones and lacks some. This table lists some 200,000 clones. The V and J genes are TRBV7-9 and TRBJ1-1, with 9 bases matching TRBD1. The receptor was isolated from a boy aged 5-17 years in good health and CMV-seronegative. The sequenced sample was PBMCs. The CDR3 bases are TGTGCCAGCAGCTTGGAGCCGGGACAGGGTCACACTGAAGCTTTCTTT. It encodes CASSLEPGQGHTEAFF.